The 7 T cell receptor beta chains in this list originate from one sample, sequenced in a study of control samples from healthy donors and cancer patients. Data came from immunoSEQ multiplex PCR; TCRdb stores just in-frame clones and leaves some out. The profile shows about 140,000 clones, 91% of them singletons. Sample: blood. The receptors shown here come from a young man in good health.

This clone is a singleton in its sample. The chain links TRBV18 to TRBJ1-4; 11 nucleotides align to TRBD1. The CDR3 spans 18 residues. Germline loops: CDR1 KGHSH, CDR2 LQKENI. Germline trimming cut 3 bases from V and 4 bases from J; bases unmatched to any gene: 10. The CDR3 nucleotides read TGTGCCAGCTCACCTTACTTTGGACAGGGGGCCGGTAATGAAAAACTGTTTTTT. Translated, it gives CASSPYFGQGAGNEKLFF. The entire variable domain, with the rest obtained from reference TRBV18 and TRBJ1-4, is as follows: NAGVMQNPRHLVRRRGQEARLRCSPMKGHSHVYWYRQLPEEGLKFMVYLQKENIIDESGMPKERFSAEFPKEGPSILRIQQVVRGDSAAYFCASSPYFGQGAGNEKLFFGSGTQLSVL.

The V and J genes are TRBV4-1 and TRBJ2-1, with unresolved D. The CDR3 is 15 residues long. CDR1 and CDR2 from the germline V gene are MGHRA and YSYEKL. Trimming removed 0 bases from V and 0 bases from J, with 6 bases in between. This CDR3 is CASSQDPSSYNEQFF. DNA of the CDR3: TGCGCCAGCAGCCAAGATCCAAGCTCCTACAATGAGCAGTTCTTC.

The chain combines TRBV6-6 with TRBJ1-5; D gene uncertain. CDR3 length: 15 amino acids. From germline, CDR1 is MNHNY and CDR2 SVGAGI (reference sequence). Trimming left V 2 bases short and J 0 bases short, with 8 bases between. This CDR3 is CASSYETYSNQPQHF. The CDR3 DNA is TGTGCCAGCAGTTACGAGACGTATAGCAATCAGCCCCAGCATTTT.

This chain's CDR3 is CASSIAATNEKLFF. CDR3 DNA sequence: TGTGCCAGTAGTATCGCGGCAACTAATGAAAAACTGTTTTTT. V is TRBV19 and J is TRBJ1-4; D remains ambiguous. V lost 3 bases and J 0 bases, leaving 5 bases between the germline ends. The CDR3 sequence is 14 residues long. Looked up from germline, CDR1 is LNHDA and CDR2 is SQIVND (reference sequence). The full variable domain, rest sourced from reference TRBV19 and TRBJ1-4, is DGGITQSPKYLFRKEGQNVTLSCEQNLNHDAMYWYRQDPGQGLRLIYYSQIVNDFQKGDIAEGYSVSREKKESFPLTVTSAQKNPTAFYLCASSIAATNEKLFFGSGTQLSVL.

The CDR3 reads CASSLRWNTEAFF. As DNA, the CDR3 is TGTGCCAGCAGCTTACGGTGGAACACTGAAGCTTTCTTT. The rearrangement uses TRBV11-3 and TRBJ1-1; no definite D call. Germline loops: CDR1 SGHNT, CDR2 YENEEA. The CDR3 is made up of 13 amino acids. The ends were cut back, 2 bases at V and 1 base at J, with 5 bases in the middle.

The V call is TRBV28, the J call TRBJ2-2; 7 bases line up with TRBD1. Trimming took 9 bases from V and 4 from J; bases not matched to a gene: 8. The germline CDR1 and CDR2 sequences are MDHEN and SYDVKM. The CDR3 spans 14 residues. The CDR3 is CASSGGLGTGELFF. Here the CDR3 DNA reads TGTGCCAGTTCAGGGGGATTGGGCACCGGGGAGCTGTTTTTT.

This chain joins TRBV6-7 and TRBJ2-7; D remains ambiguous. TRBV6-7 is flagged as an ORF with uncertain function. The CDR3 length is 8 residues. The CDR3 spells CEEVPGYF. CDR3 nucleotides: TGTGAAGAGGTCCCCGGGTACTTC.